These 19 T cell receptor beta chains came from one sample sequenced in a study of T cells in Graves' hyperthyroidism and ophthalmopathy. Researchers amplified the TCR beta CDR3 regions from RNA transcripts. The study used the HTBI primer set for a first-round RT-PCR of the TCR CDR3. TCRdb redid the calling of the multiplex PCR reads with MiXCR, one entry per CDR3 protein. The sample records about 130,000 distinct CDR3 sequences, approximately 24% being singletons. Sequencing input: blood. These TCRs come from a woman aged 45-65 years with Graves' hyperthyroidism that later progressed to Graves' ophthalmopathy.

The chain employs TRBV9 and TRBJ2-7, with TRBD2 as a possible D gene (6 bases). Germline V gene data show CDR1 as SGDLS and CDR2 as YYNGEE. CDR3 size: 14 residues. The germline V and J ends were trimmed by 4 bases and 7 bases, with 18 bases remaining between them. CDR3: CASSLQDGRGEQYF. CDR3 DNA: TGTGCCAGCAGCCTCCAGGACGGGAGAGGAGAGCAGTACTTC.

This clonotype was observed at least ten times. This chain joins TRBV10-3 and TRBJ1-1; no clear D gene. Trimming stripped 2 bases from V and 4 bases from J, with 11 bases between. CDR1 and CDR2 from the germline V gene are ENHRY and SYGVKD. This CDR3 region has 14 residues. This CDR3 is CAISEIGSGTEAFF. The CDR3 DNA sequence: TGTGCCATCAGTGAGATAGGGAGCGGCACTGAAGCTTTCTTT.

The rearrangement uses TRBV6-1 and TRBJ2-7; possibly TRBD1 or TRBD2 for D (5 bases each). The CDR3 loop spans 13 amino acids. V lost 6 bases and J lost 2, with 11 bases in between. Germline loops: CDR1 MNHNS, CDR2 SASEGT. The CDR3 reads CASSWDAAYEQYF. Here the CDR3 DNA reads TGTGCCAGCAGCTGGGACGCGGCCTACGAGCAGTACTTC.

The table lists this clonotype with a count of one. The chain recombines TRBV5-1 with TRBJ1-4; no reliable D call. This CDR3 spans 14 amino acids. Trimming removed 5 bases at V and 4 bases at J, with 12 bases between. The V gene's germline CDR1 is SGHRS and CDR2 YFSETQ. The CDR3 bases are TGCGCCAGCAGGTACCGGGCCTTTAATGAAAAACTGTTTTTT. It specifies CASRYRAFNEKLFF.

The J gene is TRBJ1-2, the V gene TRBV9; 7 bases are shared with TRBD1. V lost 3 bases and J lost 8; bases outside the gene matches: 16. Germline assignment: CDR1 SGDLS and CDR2 YYNGEE. The CDR3 loop spans 16 amino acids. As DNA, the CDR3 is TGTGCCAGCAGCGAATTAGACAGGGACCTACCAGGGGGCTACACCTTC. Amino acid sequence: CASSELDRDLPGGYTF.

This clonotype came up a few times. J is TRBJ1-6 and V is TRBV6-1, with TRBD1 matching 7 bases. The CDR3 loop spans 15 amino acids. V lost 2 bases to trimming and J lost 9 bases; unmatched junction nucleotides: 7. In germline, CDR1 is MNHNS, CDR2 SASEGT. As DNA, the CDR3 is TGTGCCAGCAGTGAATCCGACAGGGTGGTTTCACCCCTCCACTTT. Amino acid sequence: CASSESDRVVSPLHF.

The chain recombines TRBV6-1 with TRBJ1-5; the D is unclear. Germline loops: CDR1 MNHNS, CDR2 SASEGT. The CDR3 has 15 residues. V dropped 6 bases and J dropped 0 bases, with 12 bases sitting between them. The CDR3 nucleotides are TGTGCCAGCAGCCTAGGTGGGTATAGCAATCAGCCCCAGCATTTT. Amino acid sequence: CASSLGGYSNQPQHF.

Ten or more counts support this clonotype. The CDR3 coding sequence is TGTGCCAGCAGCCCCTCGTGGGGAGATACGCAGTATTTT. It encodes CASSPSWGDTQYF. The chain couples TRBV11-2 to TRBJ2-3; D is uncertain. The V gene's germline CDR1 is SGHAT and CDR2 FQNNGV. CDR3 length: 13 amino acids. The germline V and J ends were trimmed by 5 bases and 5 bases, with 11 bases remaining between them. The variable domain in full, completed from reference TRBV11-2 and TRBJ2-3, reads EAGVAQSPRYKIIEKRQSVAFWCNPISGHATLYWYQQILGQGPKLLIQFQNNGVVDDSQLPKDRFSAERLKGVDSTLKIQPAKLEDSAVYLCASSPSWGDTQYFGPGTRLTVL.

CDR3 DNA: TGTGCCAGCAGCGCACTAACAGGGGTGGATCAGCCCCAGCATTTT. It codes for CASSALTGVDQPQHF. The chain combines TRBV7-9 with TRBJ1-5, with 7 nucleotides matching TRBD1. The CDR3 is 15 residues long. The trim removed 5 bases at V and 5 bases at J, leaving 9 bases unmatched. Germline V gives CDR1 SEHNR, CDR2 FQNEAQ (reference sequence).

The rearrangement links TRBV19 to TRBJ2-7, with TRBD2 identical over 11 bases. The CDR3 has 17 amino acids. Per the germline V gene, CDR1 is LNHDA and CDR2 is SQIVND (reference sequence). Trimming removed 2 bases from V and 0 bases from J; junction bases left unmatched: 6. The CDR3 DNA follows: TGTGCCAGTAGTATACGGCCGGGACTAGCGGCCTCCTACGAGCAGTACTTC. Its protein product is CASSIRPGLAASYEQYF.

As to this clonotype: A much larger clone lies a single base off, so this may be a read error. This sequence joins TRBV18 and TRBJ2-1; 9 bases align to TRBD2. The CDR3 length is 16 residues. CDR1 and CDR2 (germline): KGHSH, LQKENI. CDR3 in amino acids: CASPPVAGETYNEQFF. The CDR3 DNA sequence: TGTGCCAGCCCACCGGTAGCGGGAGAAACCTACAATGAGCAGTTCTTC.

A few counts support this clonotype. The CDR3 DNA reads as TGTGCCAGCAGCTTAGACGGGGGCACGTACAATGAGCAGTTCTTC. Residues: CASSLDGGTYNEQFF. The rearrangement links TRBV13 to TRBJ2-1; the D call may be TRBD1 or TRBD2 (6 bases each). Germline assignment: CDR1 PRHDT and CDR2 FYEKMQ (reference sequence). The length of the CDR3 is 15 residues. V shed 1 base and J shed 4 bases, with 11 bases lying between them.

This clonotype has ten or more counts. This chain joins TRBV7-9 and TRBJ2-3, with D maybe TRBD1 (6 bases). Germline V CDR1 and CDR2: SEHNR, FQNEAQ (reference sequence). The CDR3 totals 14 residues. Trimming took 1 base from V and 6 from J, leaving 11 bases between them. The CDR3 nucleotides are TGTGCCAGCAGCTTAGGACAGGTTCGCGATACGCAGTATTTT. This codes for CASSLGQVRDTQYF.

The CDR3 DNA is TGTGCCAGCAGTTCACAGCCCTACGAGCAGTACTTC. Its translation is CASSSQPYEQYF. V is TRBV28 and J is TRBJ2-7, with D hard to call. Germline V CDR1 and CDR2: MDHEN, SYDVKM. CDR3 length: 12 residues. Trimming took 4 bases from V and 2 from J, leaving 6 bases between them.

The chain is built from TRBV19 and TRBJ1-5; 7 bases are shared with TRBD1. The length of the CDR3 is 15 residues. Germline lookup yields CDR1 LNHDA and CDR2 SQIVND (reference sequence). V gave up 6 bases and J gave up 7 bases; unmatched junction bases: 12. CDR3 in amino acids: CASRIGRGRGQPQHF. The DNA for the CDR3 is TGTGCCAGTAGGATTGGCAGGGGGAGAGGGCAGCCCCAGCATTTT.

This clonotype was counted at least ten times. The chain couples TRBV28 to TRBJ1-5; tentatively, D is TRBD1 (5 bases). V was trimmed by 2 bases and J by 6 bases, leaving 8 bases between them. Germline loops: CDR1 MDHEN, CDR2 SYDVKM. CDR3 length: 13 residues. CDR3 bases: TGTGCCAGCAGTTTAGACAGAATTCAGCCCCAGCATTTT. Translating gives CASSLDRIQPQHF.

This rearrangement joins TRBV12-3 or TRBV12-4 to TRBJ2-1; 7 bases are a match to TRBD2. This CDR3 is built from 14 residues. The V segment lost 6 bases and the J segment 8 bases; nucleotides outside the gene matches: 10. This CDR3 reads CASSPQAGVHEQFF. DNA for the CDR3: TGTGCCAGCAGCCCCCAGGCGGGAGTACATGAGCAGTTCTTC.

This clonotype was counted many times. The genes are TRBV20-1 and TRBJ2-1; 8 bases fit TRBD2. Germline V lookup: CDR1 DFQATT, CDR2 SNEGSKA (reference sequence). The ends lost 3 bases at V and 3 bases at J; junction bases unmatched: 4. This CDR3 comprises 14 residues. The CDR3 region has the DNA TGCAGTGCTAGCGCGGGAGGTATCTACAATGAGCAGTTCTTC. Translated, it gives CSASAGGIYNEQFF.

This clonotype has just a few counts. The chain joins TRBV20-1 to TRBJ2-7; 10 nucleotides match TRBD2. V shed 3 bases, J shed 5 bases, and the junction held 7 bases outside the gene matches. The germline V gene encodes CDR1 DFQATT and CDR2 SNEGSKA (reference sequence). CDR3 length: 14 residues. Here the CDR3 DNA reads TGCAGTGCTAGGTCACTAGCGGGACTAAACGAGCAGTACTTC. This translates into CSARSLAGLNEQYF.